This T cell receptor beta chain was sequenced during a study of blood T cell repertoires in COVID-19 (dated by TCRdb to the early 2020s). The study in broad terms: The collaborator samples originated in the United States, Italy and Spain and spanned the acute and convalescent phases of COVID-19. The material from the prospective study consisted of cDNA or gDNA derived from T cells, B-cell-depleted T cells, or PBMCs. Subjects who had been exposed to COVID-19, were actively infected with it, or had recovered from it provided the deeply sampled blood TCRbeta repertoires that made up the dataset. The repertoires were released in a freely available public database meant as a resource for research on the immune response to SARS-CoV-2. Samples came from the ongoing ImmuneRACE study (first 160 participants) plus 1,254 subjects from 6 global collaborators. Sample metadata almost always included a de-identified subject ID, COVID-19 status, age in years and sex. HLA class I and class II types, where available, came from metadata supplied by the sample provider rather than from assay-based typing.

The immunoSEQ Assay, a bias-controlled multiplex PCR, was used to amplify TCRbeta CDR3 regions from genomic DNA. In the authors' own workflow: The number of nucleated cells in each sample was estimated by amplification of reference gene primers within the assay. To quantify the absolute abundance of each unique TCRbeta CDR3 rearrangement, sequence reads were collapsed and filtered. For each sample, productive Simpson clonality was calculated as the square root of Simpson's diversity index over productive rearrangements. The immuneACCESS repertoire file appears here via TCRdb, limited to in-frame rearrangements. These files lack a portion of the clones; in checked studies, under half of the deficit traces to unresolved V genes, and the cause of the others is not known. That table furnishes V, J and clone size, whereas the DNA furnished D and trimming. The sample table holds 70,000 or so clones, of which approximately 80% were seen once. The ten most abundant clones make up roughly 13% of the sample.

The junction carries 13 bases between V and J, which are trimmed by 4 bases and 3 bases respectively. The germline V gene supplies CDR1 SNHLY and CDR2 FYNNEI. The CDR3 spans 14 residues, from the cysteine through the phenylalanine. Just CDR3 DNA is preserved here, 42 bases in frame from base 1. In Seattle, one collaborating source enrolled patients while the infection was active and tracked those patients longitudinally over the course of disease. The collaborating institutions used their own protocols to collect whole blood in K2EDTA tubes. For TCRbeta analysis, collaborator samples were shipped as frozen whole blood, as isolated PBMCs, or as DNA extracted from either sample type. Summary of the overall study and its limitations: The quantity of clinical and demographic metadata differed by source and by participant and was supplied without curation.

Of note for this clone: Its antigen has not been determined. Base qualities are not provided; no much larger clone lies one nucleotide away.

The chain couples TRBV2 to TRBJ2-7, with a weak D call of TRBD2 (5 bases match). The sample comprised peripheral blood. This clonotype was obtained from a man aged 50 to 59 with COVID-19, enrolled during active disease. The sequenced DNA: TGTGCCAGCAGTGTCGGGATACCTAACTACGAGCAGTACTTC. Its product reads: CASSVGIPNYEQYF.